These 32 T cell receptor beta chains were sequenced from one sample in a study of blood T cell repertoires in COVID-19. Some clones are missing from TCRdb's copy, which holds only in-frame ones; the method was immunoSEQ multiplex PCR. The table records about 360,000 clones, approximately 86% of them present only once. Source material: peripheral blood. All receptors derive from a human donor in a cohort sampled during active COVID-19.

The chain employs TRBV28 and TRBJ1-1; D unclear. Germline V gene sequence: CDR1 MDHEN, CDR2 SYDVKM. Trimming stripped 5 bases from V and 6 bases from J, with 13 bases between. The CDR3 totals 13 residues. The CDR3 loop reads CASSLRSVPEAFF. The DNA for the CDR3 is TGTGCCAGCAGTCTCCGTTCGGTCCCTGAAGCTTTCTTT.

For this clone: Other DNA variants within this sample encode the same CDR3. This chain uses TRBV5-1 with TRBJ2-3; 11 positions match TRBD2. The junction had 4 bases not matched to a gene; V was cut back by 4 bases and J by 0 bases. CDR1 and CDR2 (germline): SGHRS, YFSETQ. The CDR3 has 16 residues. CDR3 sequence reads: CASSARLAGSTDTQYF. Here the CDR3 DNA reads TGCGCCAGCAGCGCAAGACTAGCGGGAAGCACAGATACGCAGTATTTT.

V is TRBV12-3 or TRBV12-4 and J is TRBJ2-3; weak D call: TRBD1 (6 bases). The CDR3 runs to 13 residues. The V and J ends lost 3 bases and 6 bases respectively, with 10 bases between them. CDR3 residues: CASSLSRGDTQYF. CDR3 nucleotides: TGTGCCAGCAGTTTGTCCAGGGGTGATACGCAGTATTTT.

J is TRBJ1-4 and V is TRBV28, with D possibly matching TRBD1 (5 bases). CDR1 is MDHEN and CDR2 is SYDVKM in the germline V gene. Between the trimmed V and J ends, which lost 1 base and 8 bases, there was a span of 17 bases. The CDR3 loop spans 16 amino acids. The CDR3 DNA reads TGTGCCAGCAGTTTATCGACTCTCGGGGGTCAGGAAAAACTGTTTTTT. Protein sequence: CASSLSTLGGQEKLFF.

This rearrangement joins TRBV5-1 to TRBJ1-2, with unresolved D. V was pared by 4 bases and J by 2 bases, with 12 bases between. From germline, CDR1 is SGHRS and CDR2 YFSETQ. This CDR3 contains 14 residues. The CDR3 reads CASSPSTTNYGYTF. Written as DNA, the CDR3 is TGCGCCAGCAGCCCCTCGACAACGAACTATGGCTACACCTTC.

This clone was seen a few times. J is TRBJ1-4 and V is TRBV28; D unresolved. Germline assignment: CDR1 MDHEN and CDR2 SYDVKM. The CDR3 loop spans 11 amino acids. Deletions cut 4 bases from V and 9 bases from J, with 6 bases between. CDR3 in DNA: TGTGCCAGCAGTTCGGGGAAAAAACTGTTTTTT. It translates to CASSSGKKLFF.

The rearrangement joins TRBV5-1 to TRBJ1-2; no reliable D call. Looked up from germline, CDR1 is SGHRS and CDR2 is YFSETQ. This CDR3 region has 15 residues. The V gene lost 0 bases and the J gene lost 4 bases, with 13 bases spanning the gap. In DNA, the CDR3 is TGCGCCAGCAGCTTGGATGGGCAGGAACCCTATGGCTACACCTTC. Its translation: CASSLDGQEPYGYTF.

The chain has TRBV7-9 and TRBJ1-6; 10 bases align to TRBD1. This CDR3 is built from 15 residues. V dropped 2 bases and J dropped 7; count of bases not matched to a gene: 2. The V gene's germline CDR1 is SEHNR and CDR2 FQNEAQ (reference sequence). CDR3 residues: CASSLRGQGNSPLHF. CDR3 sequence (DNA): TGTGCCAGCAGCTTAAGGGGACAGGGGAATTCACCCCTCCACTTT. Combining the CDR3 with reference TRBV7-9 and TRBJ1-6 gives the whole variable domain DTGVSQNPRHKITKRGQNVTFRCDPISEHNRLYWYRQTLGQGPEFLTYFQNEAQLEKSRLLSDRFSAERPKGSFSTLEIQRTEQGDSAMYLCASSLRGQGNSPLHFGNGTRLTVT.

This chain links TRBV30 with TRBJ1-4; TRBD1 matches 8 bases. The junction had 22 bases not matched to a gene; V was cut back by 3 bases and J by 10 bases. In germline, CDR1 is GTSNPN, CDR2 SVGIG (reference sequence). The CDR3 has 18 amino acids. Here the CDR3 DNA reads TGTGCCTGGAGCGCTCTTTTCCAGGGGGCGAGCCGAGGGGGAAAACTGTTTTTT. It encodes CAWSALFQGASRGGKLFF.

The chain employs TRBV18 and TRBJ2-1; TRBD2 aligns across 10 bases. There are 15 residues in the CDR3. Germline V lookup: CDR1 KGHSH, CDR2 LQKENI. V trimming: 4 bases; J trimming: 2 bases; junction bases outside the gene matches: 2. The CDR3 sequence: CASSRTSGAYNEQFF. In nucleotides, the CDR3 is TGTGCCAGCTCACGCACTAGCGGGGCCTACAATGAGCAGTTCTTC.

This sequence joins TRBV4-1 and TRBJ2-5; 10 bases agree with TRBD2. Germline loops: CDR1 MGHRA, CDR2 YSYEKL. The CDR3 loop spans 16 amino acids. V trimming: 4 bases; J trimming: 5 bases; junction bases outside the gene matches: 10. The chain's CDR3 is CASSPNKRGGEETQYF. Written as DNA, the CDR3 is TGCGCCAGCAGCCCGAACAAGCGGGGGGGCGAGGAGACCCAGTACTTC.

V usage is TRBV5-6 and J usage is TRBJ2-3; possibly TRBD2 for D (6 bases). V was shortened by 1 base and J by 1 base, with 10 bases between the two germline ends. The CDR3 is 15 amino acids. Germline-derived CDR1 and CDR2 are SGHDT and YYEEEE. The CDR3 DNA reads as TGTGCCAGCAGCTTGTCCGGGGGAGGCACAGATACGCAGTATTTT. This sequence encodes CASSLSGGGTDTQYF.

This chain connects TRBV27 to TRBJ2-3; the D gene is possibly TRBD1 (6 bases). The germline V and J ends were trimmed by 3 bases and 2 bases, with 21 bases remaining between them. CDR3 length equals 18 residues. The V gene's germline CDR1 is MNHEY and CDR2 SMNVEV (reference sequence). In nucleotides, the CDR3 is TGTGCCAGCAGTTTCCTGGGCCATCAGGGGACACTCACAGATACGCAGTATTTT. As protein: CASSFLGHQGTLTDTQYF.

This clone was recorded once. This chain connects TRBV11-1 to TRBJ2-5, with 8 nucleotides matching TRBD1. This CDR3 comprises 14 residues. The germline V gene has CDR1 SGHAT and CDR2 FQDESV (reference sequence). The V and J ends lost 5 bases and 5 bases, in that order; junction bases with no gene match: 7. This CDR3 reads CASSARDRSETQYF. DNA of the CDR3: TGTGCCAGCAGCGCACGGGACAGGTCGGAGACCCAGTACTTC.

The chain is built from TRBV7-8 and TRBJ2-1; 8 bases map to TRBD2. V trimming: 4 bases; J trimming: 6 bases; junction bases outside the gene matches: 20. Per germline, CDR1 SGHVS and CDR2 FQNEAQ. The CDR3 runs to 19 residues. The CDR3 region is CASSYWSGLAGRGGNEQFF. The DNA for the CDR3 is TGTGCCAGCAGCTATTGGAGCGGCTTAGCGGGACGTGGGGGCAATGAGCAGTTCTTC.

This clone turned up a few times. J is TRBJ2-7 and V is TRBV25-1; D is undetermined. The germline CDR1 and CDR2 sequences are MGHDK and SYGVNS. The CDR3 sequence is 14 residues long. Trimming took off 7 bases at V and 3 bases at J, with 16 bases between the two ends. In nucleotides, the CDR3 is TGTGCCAGCACGAAAGGCGGCACCGACTACGAGCAGTACTTC. Translation: CASTKGGTDYEQYF.

The chain recombines TRBV5-4 with TRBJ2-7, with TRBD1 matching over 7 bases. The CDR3 length is 17 residues. The junction had 14 bases not matched to a gene; V was cut back by 0 bases and J by 5 bases. The germline CDR1 and CDR2 sequences are SGHNT and YYREEE (reference sequence). CDR3 sequence reads: CASSLAPQGVNGDEQYF. The CDR3 DNA follows: TGTGCCAGCAGCTTGGCTCCTCAGGGGGTCAACGGGGACGAGCAGTACTTC. Together with reference TRBV5-4 and TRBJ2-7, the CDR3 gives the full variable domain: ETGVTQSPTHLIKTRGQQVTLRCSSQSGHNTVSWYQQALGQGPQFIFQYYREEENGRGNFPPRFSGLQFPNYSSELNVNALELDDSALYLCASSLAPQGVNGDEQYFGPGTRLTVT.

The gene calls are TRBV12-3 or TRBV12-4 and TRBJ2-1; weak D call: TRBD2 (7 bases). V was pared by 7 bases and J by 14 bases, with 18 bases between. CDR3 length equals 12 residues. CDR3 in DNA: TGTGCCAGCACCCTCTTTCGGGGGGCAAAGTTCTTC. Its translation: CASTLFRGAKFF.

V gene TRBV3-1 (or the pseudogene TRBV3-2) combines with J gene TRBJ2-2; 10 bases line up with TRBD2. Germline V gene sequence: CDR1 LGHDT, CDR2 YNNKEL (reference sequence). The CDR3 sequence is 16 residues long. J gave up 5 bases and V 1 base, and 4 bases lay outside the gene matches. CDR3 sequence (DNA): TGTGCCAGCAGCCAAGGTTTAGCGGGGGGAACCGGGGAGCTGTTTTTT. Its protein product is CASSQGLAGGTGELFF.

The chain couples TRBV14 to TRBJ1-2; 8 positions agree with TRBD1. From germline, CDR1 is SGHDN and CDR2 FVKESK. Trimming cost V 3 bases and J 9 bases; bases outside gene matches: 9. The CDR3 consists of 14 residues. In DNA form, the CDR3 reads TGTGCCAGCAGCCATCTGGACAGGGAAGTTAGCTACACCTTC. Translated: CASSHLDREVSYTF.

This clone has only one observation. V usage is TRBV6-5 and J usage is TRBJ1-2, with 9 bases fitting TRBD1. The CDR3 loop spans 14 amino acids. CDR1 is MNHEY and CDR2 is SVGAGI in the germline V gene. The V gene end was trimmed by 6 bases and the J gene end by 2 bases; junction bases not matched to a gene: 4. The CDR3 nucleotides read TGTGCCAGCAGGCGGACAGGGGAGAACTATGGCTACACCTTC. Its protein is CASRRTGENYGYTF.

The V call is TRBV5-4, the J call TRBJ1-1, with unresolved D. The CDR3 has 12 amino acids. Germline V gene sequence: CDR1 SGHNT, CDR2 YYREEE (reference sequence). V was clipped by 0 bases and J by 8 bases, with 8 bases between them. CDR3 amino acids: CASSLEAEEAFF. The CDR3 DNA follows: TGTGCCAGCAGCTTGGAGGCGGAGGAAGCTTTCTTT.

As to this clone: A read error may produce the germline difference seen at one junction end. The chain links TRBV5-1 to TRBJ1-2, with D perhaps TRBD1 (6 bases). CDR1 and CDR2 from the germline V gene are SGHRS and YFSETQ. CDR3 size: 12 residues. The DNA of the CDR3 is TGCGCCAGCCGCTTAGGGGGTGAGGCGTACACCTTC. Encoded protein: CASRLGGEAYTF.

The rearrangement links TRBV30 to TRBJ2-1; D is perhaps TRBD2 (5 bases). The V end was cut by 3 bases, the J end by 5 bases, with 14 bases between. CDR1 GTSNPN and CDR2 SVGIG come from the germline V gene (reference sequence). The CDR3 is 14 amino acids. The DNA for the CDR3 is TGTGCCTGGAGGTGGTGGGAGACAAACAATGAGCAGTTCTTC. Residues: CAWRWWETNNEQFF.

This clone occurred once. The V gene is TRBV19, the J gene TRBJ2-2, with TRBD2 as a possible D gene (6 bases). The CDR3 totals 14 residues. V shed 7 bases and J shed 6 bases, with 15 bases lying between them. The germline V gene has CDR1 LNHDA and CDR2 SQIVND (reference sequence). CDR3 sequence: CASMAEGSAGELFF. DNA of the CDR3: TGTGCCAGTATGGCGGAGGGGTCAGCCGGGGAGCTGTTTTTT.

This clone showed up just once. V is TRBV15 and J is TRBJ2-1; no clear D gene. V lost 0 bases, J lost 4 bases, and 7 bases lay in between. The CDR3 extends over 14 amino acids. Germline V CDR1 and CDR2: LNHNV, YYDKDF (reference sequence). CDR3 amino acids: CATSRERQYNEQFF. For the CDR3, the DNA is TGTGCCACCAGCAGAGAACGCCAGTACAATGAGCAGTTCTTC.

This chain connects TRBV6-6 to TRBJ1-3, with D hard to call. CDR1 and CDR2 from the germline V gene are MNHNY and SVGAGI (reference sequence). The V end was cut by 4 bases, the J end by 4 bases, with 8 bases between. The CDR3 runs to 13 residues. Written as DNA, the CDR3 is TGTGCCAGCAGTTCCGCTAGAGGAAACACCATATATTTT. This encodes CASSSARGNTIYF.

This clone was seen a handful of times. The CDR3 coding sequence is TGTGCCAGCAGTTTAGGAGTGAGGGGGCGTCAGCCCCAGCATTTT. Translation: CASSLGVRGRQPQHF. V is TRBV28 and J is TRBJ1-5; 7 positions agree with TRBD1. Trimming took 2 bases from V and 6 from J; bases not matched to a gene: 7. The CDR3 runs to 15 residues. Germline CDR1 and CDR2: MDHEN and SYDVKM.

This clone has a handful of counts. This chain joins TRBV7-3 and TRBJ1-1, with 7 positions matching TRBD1. With 1 base clipped from V and 1 base from J, the junction kept 6 bases outside the gene matches. CDR1 SGHTA and CDR2 FQGTGA come from the germline V gene. The CDR3 length is 16 residues. The CDR3 region has the DNA TGTGCCAGCAGCTTAAACGTACAGGGGCCGAACACTGAAGCTTTCTTT. Protein: CASSLNVQGPNTEAFF.

The chain couples TRBV7-3 to TRBJ2-5, with no clear D. Trimming removed 1 base from V and 5 bases from J, with 8 bases in between. CDR1 and CDR2 (germline): SGHTA, FQGTGA. This CDR3 spans 13 amino acids. This chain's CDR3 is CASSLSPRETQYF. DNA of the CDR3: TGTGCCAGCAGCTTAAGCCCTCGGGAGACCCAGTACTTC.

This clone was seen only once. A read error may account for a junction end that differs from germline. The V call is TRBV6-1, the J call TRBJ2-5, with 12 positions matching TRBD2. Germline V lookup: CDR1 MNHNS, CDR2 SASEGT. The CDR3 sequence is 16 residues long. The DNA of the CDR3 is TGTGCCAGCAGAGAAGGACTAGCGGGATGGCGGGAGACCCAGTACTTC. Translated, it gives CASREGLAGWRETQYF.

The chain has TRBV7-3 and TRBJ2-1; TRBD2 agrees at 8 bases. The germline V gene has CDR1 SGHTA and CDR2 FQGTGA. This CDR3 has 15 residues. Trimming took 3 bases from V and 8 from J; bases not matched to a gene: 9. The CDR3 is CASSLSGSIGDEQFF. CDR3 nucleotide sequence: TGTGCCAGCAGCTTGAGCGGGAGTATAGGTGATGAGCAGTTCTTC.